This T cell receptor beta chain was obtained from a study of blood T cell repertoires in COVID-19. Looking at the study overall: T cells, B-cell-depleted T cells, or PBMCs provided the cDNA or gDNA that served as material.

The participants were between about 18 and 100 years old and came from 24 US areas. Produced via immunoSEQ multiplex PCR; TCRdb's table is partial and in-frame only. The data contain fewer than 250,000 clones, roughly 90% of them singletons. The receptor's source is a man younger than 45 who had been exposed to COVID-19. Sequenced sample: PBMCs or T cells enriched from blood (not recorded which).

Here the CDR3 reads CASGLLSPRTSGVYNEQFF. The CDR3 nucleotides read TGTGCTAGTGGTCTCCTAAGCCCAAGGACTAGCGGAGTCTACAATGAGCAGTTCTTC. The V gene is TRBV12-5, the J gene TRBJ2-1, with 10 bases aligning to TRBD2. CDR3 length: 19 residues. Germline CDR1 and CDR2: LGHNT and FRNRAP. V shed 5 bases and J 3 bases; nucleotides not matched to a gene: 16. The full variable domain, completed using reference TRBV12-5 and TRBJ2-1, is DARVTQTPRHKVTEMGQEVTMRCQPILGHNTVFWYRQTMMQGLELLAYFRNRAPLDDSGMPKDRFSAEMPDATLATLKIQPSEPRDSAVYFCASGLLSPRTSGVYNEQFFGPGTRLTVL.